This T cell receptor beta chain was sequenced in a study of beta chain features in type 1 diabetes. The study, taken as a whole, reports: In all four CD4+ subsets, TCRB CDR3 length was significantly, moderately reduced in type 1 diabetes. Patients and controls would share equally any PCR tilt toward shorter templates.

This clone was counted between two and nine times. Its antigen is not identified. Trimming took 1 base from V and 5 from J; bases not matched to a gene: 7. Germline V lookup: CDR1 SGHAT, CDR2 FQNNGV. This CDR3 region has 16 residues. The sequenced template was cDNA made from the entire isolated RNA. Read counts averaged approximately 3.5 million for samples of naive, central memory and regulatory T cells. Clones were read by immunoSEQ multiplex PCR, and TCRdb kept only the in-frame ones, dropping some. The sample records 330,000 or so clones, about 19% being singletons. Every single donor gave one heparinised blood draw, and these averaged about 110 mL.

Sequencing was performed on naive CD4+ T cells from blood. The receptor comes from a woman aged 18-35 years in good health. This sequence joins TRBV11-2 and TRBJ2-2; 7 nucleotides align to TRBD2. The CDR3 spells CASSLVGGRFTGELFF. CDR3 DNA sequence: TGTGCCAGCAGCTTAGTGGGCGGGAGATTTACCGGGGAGCTGTTTTTT. The entire variable domain, with the rest obtained from reference TRBV11-2 and TRBJ2-2, is as follows: EAGVAQSPRYKIIEKRQSVAFWCNPISGHATLYWYQQILGQGPKLLIQFQNNGVVDDSQLPKDRFSAERLKGVDSTLKIQPAKLEDSAVYLCASSLVGGRFTGELFFGEGSRLTVL.